The rows below give T cell receptor beta chains drawn from one sample of a study of identical twins. TCRdb re-called the 5' RACE reads with MiXCR, one entry per CDR3 protein. The sample has about 220,000 distinct CDR3 sequences, about 7.5% seen once. This sample also appeared in a second study, on yellow fever vaccine responses in identical twins.

Sequenced: CD8+ T cells sorted from blood. The receptors were gathered from a woman aged 18-29 years in good health. Each CDR3 is given with its conserved first and last residue. D genes are given only for firm matches. Only part of the rows carry a size: once, few, many, or a class if the clone is expanded.

d_call,j_call,v_call,clone_size,cdr3_nt,cdr3_aa
TRBD1,TRBJ2-1,TRBV7-9,many,TGTGCCAGCAGCTTAGGGACAGGGGTCGGAAATGAGCAGTTCTTC,CASSLGTGVGNEQFF
NA,TRBJ1-1,TRBV27,many,TGTGCCAGCAGGGACAACTTGAACACTGAAGCTTTCTTT,CASRDNLNTEAFF
TRBD2,TRBJ2-3,TRBV27,few,TGTGCCAGCTACTGGCGGGGGGGCCAATACCAAAGGCCCACAGATACGCAGTATTTT,CASYWRGGQYQRPTDTQYF
TRBD2,TRBJ2-1,TRBV12-3/TRBV12-4,many,TGTGCCAGCAGTTTTAGCGGGAGGCCTTGGGAGGATGAGCAGTTCTTC,CASSFSGRPWEDEQFF
NA,TRBJ2-3,TRBV27,few,TGTGCTAGCGACACAGATACGCAGTATTTT,CASDTDTQYF
TRBD2,TRBJ2-1,TRBV5-6,many,TGTGCCAGCAGCTCAGAGGTTACTAGCGGGAGTAATGAGCAGTTCTTC,CASSSEVTSGSNEQFF
NA,TRBJ1-2,TRBV5-7,many,TGTGCCAGCAGCTTGATCCTCTATGGCTACACCTTC,CASSLILYGYTF
NA,TRBJ2-1,TRBV3-1,NA,TGTGCCAGCAGCCTTCGGACGGATTTCTATGAGCTGTTCTTC,CASSLRTDFYELFF
TRBD2,TRBJ2-5,TRBV15,few,TGTGCCACCAGCAGAGACGCGGGGGGGTGGCAAGAGACCCAGTACTTC,CATSRDAGGWQETQYF
NA,TRBJ2-2,TRBV6-5,NA,TGTGCCAGCAGTTATTCCGACACGAGCACCGGGGAGCTGTTTTTT,CASSYSDTSTGELFF
NA,TRBJ1-1,TRBV28,many,TGTGCCAGCAGTTTAATTCGTGGGATTGAAGCTTTCTTT,CASSLIRGIEAFF
TRBD1,TRBJ2-2,TRBV28,few,TGTGCCAGCAGTGAGGGACAGGTTGTCGCCGGGGAGCTGTTTTTT,CASSEGQVVAGELFF
NA,TRBJ2-5,TRBV7-8,NA,TGTGCCAGCAGCCCAGACTCAGGGTACCAAGAGACCCAGTACTTC,CASSPDSGYQETQYF
TRBD1,TRBJ1-5,TRBV7-9,NA,TGTGCCAGCAGCTCCTCCGGGACAGGGGTTCAGCCCCAGCATTTT,CASSSSGTGVQPQHF
NA,TRBJ2-3,TRBV9,few,TGTGCCAGCAGCGCGAGGGTCAGAGATACGCAGTATTTT,CASSARVRDTQYF
NA,TRBJ2-3,TRBV3-1,few,TGTGCCAGCAGCCCAAGCTATCACGAGAACCCAAGGTTGGGTACGCAGTATTTT,CASSPSYHENPRLGTQYF
TRBD2,TRBJ2-3,TRBV4-1,many,TGCGCCAGCAGCCAAGATGGGGGGGGGTATGAGGCAGATACGCAGTATTTT,CASSQDGGGYEADTQYF
TRBD1,TRBJ1-1,TRBV20-1,NA,TGCAGTGCTCCCGGACAGGAGACGTGGACTGAAGCTTTCTTT,CSAPGQETWTEAFF
NA,TRBJ2-1,TRBV4-1,many,TGCGCCAGCAGCCAAAAGGATCCGGACACCGGTAGTGCCTACAATGAGCAGTTCTTC,CASSQKDPDTGSAYNEQFF
NA,TRBJ2-3,TRBV7-9,NA,TGTGCCAGCGCCGGGTCCCAAAACACAGATACGCAGTATTTT,CASAGSQNTDTQYF
NA,TRBJ2-3,TRBV28,NA,TGTGCCAGCAGTCCCATTATAGATACGCAGTATTTT,CASSPIIDTQYF
NA,TRBJ2-7,TRBV10-3,NA,TGTGCCATCAGTGAGTCGATCGATGATGCGACCTTTTCGTGGGAGCAGTACTTC,CAISESIDDATFSWEQYF
NA,TRBJ1-1,TRBV5-1,NA,TGCGCCAGCAGAGACCTACAGGGACTGAACACTGAAGCTTTCTTT,CASRDLQGLNTEAFF
NA,TRBJ2-7,TRBV7-6,few,TGTGCCAGCAGCTTAGAAAACAGGCCTCCCTACGAGCAGTACTTC,CASSLENRPPYEQYF
TRBD1,TRBJ1-2,TRBV29-1,many,TGCAGCGTCGCTGACCGGGACAGGGTTCACTATGGCTACACCTTC,CSVADRDRVHYGYTF
TRBD2,TRBJ2-1,TRBV29-1,NA,TGCAGCGTTTCGGGACTAGAGAGCTCCTACAATGAGCAGTTCTTC,CSVSGLESSYNEQFF
TRBD2,TRBJ2-1,TRBV7-9,many,TGTGCCAGCAGCTCAGACCGGGGGGGTAATGAGCAGTTCTTC,CASSSDRGGNEQFF
NA,TRBJ1-5,TRBV12-3/TRBV12-4,once,TGTGCCAGCAGTTTAGCAGGGAAGCCCCAGCATTTT,CASSLAGKPQHF
TRBD1,TRBJ1-3,TRBV29-1,many,TGCAGCGTTGAGACAGGGGCTGGAAACACCATATATTTT,CSVETGAGNTIYF
TRBD1,TRBJ2-3,TRBV7-9,few,TGTGCCAGCAGCTTAGCGGTTGGACAGGGGGGCACAGATACGCAGTATTTT,CASSLAVGQGGTDTQYF
NA,TRBJ1-5,TRBV24-1,once,TGTGCCACCAGTGACCTTGACCATAATCAGCCCCAGCATTTT,CATSDLDHNQPQHF
NA,TRBJ2-2,TRBV7-6,NA,TGTGCCGGCAGCTTAGTACAGACCGGGGAGCTGTTTTTT,CAGSLVQTGELFF
TRBD2,TRBJ2-3,TRBV11-2,NA,TGTGCCAGCAGCTTAATTGGGACTAGCGACACAGATACGCAGTATTTT,CASSLIGTSDTDTQYF
TRBD1,TRBJ2-7,TRBV13,NA,TGTGCCAGCAGCCCCGAGACAGGGGGTATGAACGAGCAGTACTTC,CASSPETGGMNEQYF
TRBD2,TRBJ2-7,TRBV9,NA,TGTGCCAGAACTAGCGGTAACTCCTACGAGCAGTACTTC,CARTSGNSYEQYF
NA,TRBJ2-1,TRBV9,few,TGTGCCAGCAGCCCTACCCTAAGATATGAGCAGTTCTTC,CASSPTLRYEQFF
TRBD1,TRBJ2-1,TRBV28,few,TGTGCCAGCAGTTTACGGGACAGGGGTTTAAGAGATGAGCAGTTCTTC,CASSLRDRGLRDEQFF
TRBD2,TRBJ2-5,TRBV11-2,NA,TGTGCCAGCAGCTTACCTAGCGGGGGTCCCCTCCAAGAGACCCAGTACTTC,CASSLPSGGPLQETQYF
NA,TRBJ2-5,TRBV7-8,NA,TGTGCCAGCAGCCCGAGACCAGGGGGGGATTCGGAGACCCAGTACTTC,CASSPRPGGDSETQYF
NA,TRBJ2-7,TRBV15,NA,TGTGCCACCAGCAGAGAGGAGGGAAGCTCCTACGAGCAGTACTTC,CATSREEGSSYEQYF
TRBD1,TRBJ1-5,TRBV7-9,few,TGTGCCAGCAGCCATAGCCTTGACAGGGGAGATGGTCAGCCCCAGCATTTT,CASSHSLDRGDGQPQHF
NA,TRBJ2-3,TRBV24-1,few,TGTGCCACCAGTGGGGCACGACAGTTAGAAACTAGCACAGATACGCAGTATTTT,CATSGARQLETSTDTQYF